The 5 T cell receptor beta chains in this list originate from one sample, sequenced in a study of shared clonotypes between healthy human individuals. Profiled with immunoSEQ multiplex PCR; TCRdb holds only in-frame clones, not every one. The repertoire consists of hundreds of thousands of clones, with less than 85% occurring once and the leading ten covering less than 2%. Sample: memory CD4+ T cells sorted from blood. Subset here: CD45RA-negative fraction. These receptors came from a woman in her thirties in good health.

This rearrangement joins TRBV2 to TRBJ2-7; D not certain. Germline CDR1 SNHLY, CDR2 FYNNEI. V lost 7 bases and J 0 bases, leaving 7 bases between the germline ends. This CDR3 has 12 residues. CDR3 sequence (DNA): TGTGCCAGCACAACCGACTCCTACGAGCAGTACTTC. Its protein product is CASTTDSYEQYF.

The chain uses TRBV5-1 and TRBJ2-7; the match to TRBD2 covers 9 bases. This CDR3 is 14 amino acids long. J lost 6 bases, V lost 2 bases, and 6 bases had no gene match. Germline-derived CDR1 and CDR2 are SGHRS and YFSETQ. CDR3 coding DNA: TGCGCCAGCAGCTTACCGGGACTAGCAGGCGAGCAGTACTTC. It encodes CASSLPGLAGEQYF.

This chain connects TRBV28 to TRBJ2-7; tentative D call: TRBD2 (5 bases). This CDR3 is built from 15 residues. Germline V CDR1 and CDR2: MDHEN, SYDVKM. V dropped 7 bases and J dropped 4 bases, with 20 bases sitting between them. Written as DNA, the CDR3 is TGTGCCAGCACCTCTTTTCGGGGAGAATCATACGAGCAGTACTTC. This translates into CASTSFRGESYEQYF.

The chain has TRBV10-2 and TRBJ1-5; TRBD1 agrees at 8 bases. Trimming cost V 6 bases and J 0 bases; bases outside gene matches: 10. The V gene's germline CDR1 is WSHSY and CDR2 SAAADI. This CDR3 region has 17 residues. For the CDR3, the DNA is TGCGCCAGCAGAGCAGACAGGGGCCACCCTAGCAATCAGCCCCAGCATTTT. It codes for CASRADRGHPSNQPQHF.

V usage is TRBV7-7 and J usage is TRBJ2-1; TRBD2 matches 11 bases. J gave up 6 bases and V 4 bases, and 5 bases lay outside the gene matches. The length of the CDR3 is 15 residues. Germline CDR1 is SSHAT and CDR2 is FNYEAQ (reference sequence). CDR3 sequence: CASSSGLADLNEQFF. CDR3 DNA: TGTGCCAGCAGCTCGGGACTAGCGGACCTCAATGAGCAGTTCTTC.